This T cell receptor beta chain is from a study of Tregs in tolerant kidney transplant recipients. Overall study results and limits: Tolerant patients' donor-specific Tregs expanded beyond overall Tregs, suggesting antigen-driven growth. Activated donor B cell expansion appeared to reveal the most relevant donor-specific TCRbeta repertoire. Nucleotide sequences could not be compared across some patients' samples due to primer changes.

The nonmyeloablative bone marrow transplants came from related graft donors, with transient mixed chimerism. This CDR3 has 12 residues. Germline assignment: CDR1 MNHEY and CDR2 SMNVEV (reference sequence). V lost 2 bases, J lost 8 bases, and 7 bases lay in between. Data came from immunoSEQ multiplex PCR; TCRdb stores just in-frame clones and leaves some out. Of 45,000 to 55,000 clones listed, roughly nine tenths are singletons. Note on this clone: What it binds is not known.

This sequence joins TRBV27 and TRBJ2-1, with a possible D match to TRBD2 (5 bases). The material was CD8+ T cells from blood (PBMCs), obtained 24 months after the transplant. This sequence originates from a human patient who received a combined kidney and bone marrow transplant. Some of the T cells might come from the graft donor. The CDR3 nucleotides read TGTGCCAGCAGTTTACTGGGAGATGAGCAGTTCTTC. Amino acid sequence: CASSLLGDEQFF.